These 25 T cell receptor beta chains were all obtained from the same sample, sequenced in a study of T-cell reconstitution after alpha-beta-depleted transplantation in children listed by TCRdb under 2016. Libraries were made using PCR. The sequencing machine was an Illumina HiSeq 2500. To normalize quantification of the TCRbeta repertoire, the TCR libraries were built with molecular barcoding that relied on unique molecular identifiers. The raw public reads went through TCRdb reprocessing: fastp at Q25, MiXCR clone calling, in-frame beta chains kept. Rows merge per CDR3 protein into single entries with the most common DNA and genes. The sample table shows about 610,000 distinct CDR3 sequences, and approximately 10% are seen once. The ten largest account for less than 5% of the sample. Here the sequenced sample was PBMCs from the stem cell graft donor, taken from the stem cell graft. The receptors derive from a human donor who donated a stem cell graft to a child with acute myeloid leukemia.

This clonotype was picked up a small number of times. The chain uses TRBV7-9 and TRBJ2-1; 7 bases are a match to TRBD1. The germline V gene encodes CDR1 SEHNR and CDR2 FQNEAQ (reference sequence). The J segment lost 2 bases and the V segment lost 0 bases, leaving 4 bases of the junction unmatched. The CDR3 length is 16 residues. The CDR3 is CASSLAWDSAYNEQFF. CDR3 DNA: TGTGCCAGCAGCTTAGCCTGGGACAGCGCCTACAATGAGCAGTTCTTC.

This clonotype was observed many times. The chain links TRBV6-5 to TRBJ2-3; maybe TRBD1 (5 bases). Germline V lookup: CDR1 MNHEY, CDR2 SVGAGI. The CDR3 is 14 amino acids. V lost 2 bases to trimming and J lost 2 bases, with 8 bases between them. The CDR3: CASSYGAFTDTQYF. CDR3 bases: TGTGCCAGCAGTTACGGGGCCTTCACAGATACGCAGTATTTT.

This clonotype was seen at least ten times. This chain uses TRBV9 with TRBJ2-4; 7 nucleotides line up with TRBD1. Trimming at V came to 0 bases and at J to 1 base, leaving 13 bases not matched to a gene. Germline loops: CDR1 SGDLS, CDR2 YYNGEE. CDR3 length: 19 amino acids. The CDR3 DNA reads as TGTGCCAGCAGCGTAGGGGGAATGCTCGGGACAGCGGCCAAAAACATTCAGTACTTC. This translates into CASSVGGMLGTAAKNIQYF.

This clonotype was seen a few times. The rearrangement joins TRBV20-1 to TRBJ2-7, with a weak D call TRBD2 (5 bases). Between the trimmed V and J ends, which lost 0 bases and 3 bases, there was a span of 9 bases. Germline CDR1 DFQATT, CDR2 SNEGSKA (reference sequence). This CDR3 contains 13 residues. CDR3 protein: CSARDLASYEQYF. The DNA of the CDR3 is TGCAGTGCTAGAGACCTAGCTAGCTACGAGCAGTACTTC.

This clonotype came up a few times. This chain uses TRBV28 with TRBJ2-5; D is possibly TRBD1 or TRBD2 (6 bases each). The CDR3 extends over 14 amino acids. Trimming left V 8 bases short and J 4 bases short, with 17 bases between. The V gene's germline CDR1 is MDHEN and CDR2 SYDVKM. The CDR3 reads CASGRVRGGETQYF. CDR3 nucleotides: TGTGCCAGCGGTCGGGTCAGGGGAGGAGAGACCCAGTACTTC.

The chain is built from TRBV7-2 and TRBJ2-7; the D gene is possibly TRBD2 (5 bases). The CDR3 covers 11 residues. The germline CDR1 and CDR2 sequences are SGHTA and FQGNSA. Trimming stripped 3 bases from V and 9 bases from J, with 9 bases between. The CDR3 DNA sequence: TGTGCCAGCAGCTTGGAGGCGGGGCAGTACTTC. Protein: CASSLEAGQYF.

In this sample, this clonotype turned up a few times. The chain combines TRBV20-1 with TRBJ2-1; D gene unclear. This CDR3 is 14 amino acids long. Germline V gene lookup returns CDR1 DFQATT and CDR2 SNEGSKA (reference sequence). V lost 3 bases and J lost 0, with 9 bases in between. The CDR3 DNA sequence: TGCAGTGCTAGCCCAGCCAGCTCCTACAATGAGCAGTTCTTC. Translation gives CSASPASSYNEQFF.

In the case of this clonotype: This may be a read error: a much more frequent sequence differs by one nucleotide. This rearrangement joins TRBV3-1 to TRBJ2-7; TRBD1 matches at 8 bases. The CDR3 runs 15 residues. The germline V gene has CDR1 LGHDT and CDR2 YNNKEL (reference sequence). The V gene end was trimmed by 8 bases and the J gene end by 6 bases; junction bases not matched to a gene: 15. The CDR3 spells CASCLRGQGTGEQYF. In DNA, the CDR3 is TGTGCCAGCTGCCTGAGAGGACAGGGAACCGGCGAGCAGTACTTC.

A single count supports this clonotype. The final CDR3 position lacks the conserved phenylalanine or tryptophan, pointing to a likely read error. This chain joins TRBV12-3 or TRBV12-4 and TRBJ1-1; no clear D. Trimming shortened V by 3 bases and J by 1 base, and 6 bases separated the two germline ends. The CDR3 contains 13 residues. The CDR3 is CASSFAPNTEAFL. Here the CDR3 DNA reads TGTGCCAGCAGTTTCGCTCCGAACACTGAAGCTTTCCTT.

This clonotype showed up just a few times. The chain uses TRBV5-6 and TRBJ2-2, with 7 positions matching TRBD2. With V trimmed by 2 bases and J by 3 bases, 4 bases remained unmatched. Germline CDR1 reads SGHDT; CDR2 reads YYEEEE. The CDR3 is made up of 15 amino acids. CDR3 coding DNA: TGTGCCAGCAGCTTCCGGACTAGGGACACCGGGGAGCTGTTTTTT. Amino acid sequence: CASSFRTRDTGELFF.

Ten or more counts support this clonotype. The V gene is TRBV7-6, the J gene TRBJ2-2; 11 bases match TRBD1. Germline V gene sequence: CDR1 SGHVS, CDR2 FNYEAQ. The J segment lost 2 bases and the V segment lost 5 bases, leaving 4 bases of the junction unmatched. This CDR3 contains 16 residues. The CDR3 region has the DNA TGTGCCAGCAGCGGCCGGACAGGGGGCAACACCGGGGAGCTGTTTTTT. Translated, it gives CASSGRTGGNTGELFF.

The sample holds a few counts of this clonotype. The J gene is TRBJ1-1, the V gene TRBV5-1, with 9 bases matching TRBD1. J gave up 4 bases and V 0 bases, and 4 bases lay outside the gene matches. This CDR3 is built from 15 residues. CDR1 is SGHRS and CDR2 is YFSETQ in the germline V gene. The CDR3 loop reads CASSLGTGVATEAFF. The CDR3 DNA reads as TGCGCCAGCAGCTTGGGGACAGGGGTCGCCACTGAAGCTTTCTTT.

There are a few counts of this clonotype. CDR3 sequence (DNA): TGCAGTGCTAATAAACCGGGACCCACTACCTACGAGCAGTACTTC. Translated, it gives CSANKPGPTTYEQYF. The chain joins TRBV20-1 to TRBJ2-7; D may be TRBD1 or TRBD2 (5 bases each). Germline V lookup: CDR1 DFQATT, CDR2 SNEGSKA (reference sequence). Trimming removed 4 bases at V and 2 bases at J, with 18 bases between. The CDR3 extends over 15 amino acids.

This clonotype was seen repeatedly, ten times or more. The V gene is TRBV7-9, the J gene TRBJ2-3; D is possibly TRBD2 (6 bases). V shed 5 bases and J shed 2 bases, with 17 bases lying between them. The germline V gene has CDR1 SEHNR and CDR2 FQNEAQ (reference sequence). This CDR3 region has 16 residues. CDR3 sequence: CASSPRPGENTDTQYF. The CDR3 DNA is TGTGCCAGCAGCCCCCGCCCGGGAGAGAACACAGATACGCAGTATTTT.

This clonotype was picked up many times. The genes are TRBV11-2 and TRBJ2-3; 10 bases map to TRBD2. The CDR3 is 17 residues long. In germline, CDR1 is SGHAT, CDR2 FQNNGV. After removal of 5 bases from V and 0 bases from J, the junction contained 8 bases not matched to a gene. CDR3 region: CASSRGIAGGSTDTQYF. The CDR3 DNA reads TGTGCCAGCAGCAGAGGTATAGCGGGAGGCAGCACAGATACGCAGTATTTT.

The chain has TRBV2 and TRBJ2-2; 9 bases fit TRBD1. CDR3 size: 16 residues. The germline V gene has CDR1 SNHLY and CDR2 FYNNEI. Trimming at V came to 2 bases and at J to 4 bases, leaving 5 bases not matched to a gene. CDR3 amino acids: CASSERDREITGELFF. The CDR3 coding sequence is TGTGCCAGCAGTGAAAGGGACAGGGAGATCACCGGGGAGCTGTTTTTT. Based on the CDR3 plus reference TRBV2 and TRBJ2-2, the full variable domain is EPEVTQTPSHQVTQMGQEVILRCVPISNHLYFYWYRQILGQKVEFLVSFYNNEISEKSEIFDDQFSVERPDGSNFTLKIRSTKLEDSAMYFCASSERDREITGELFFGEGSRLTVL.

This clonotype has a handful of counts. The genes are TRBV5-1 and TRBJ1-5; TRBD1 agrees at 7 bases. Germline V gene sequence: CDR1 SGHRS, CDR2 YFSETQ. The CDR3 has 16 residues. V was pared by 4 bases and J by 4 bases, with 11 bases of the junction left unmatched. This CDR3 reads CASSPGAGTANQPQHF. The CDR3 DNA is TGCGCCAGCAGCCCCGGGGCCGGGACAGCTAATCAGCCCCAGCATTTT.

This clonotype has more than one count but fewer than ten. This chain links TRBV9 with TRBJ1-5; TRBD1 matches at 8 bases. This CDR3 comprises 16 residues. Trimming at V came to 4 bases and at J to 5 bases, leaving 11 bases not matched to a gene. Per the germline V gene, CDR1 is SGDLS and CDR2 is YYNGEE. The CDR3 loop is CASSSQGAGGDQPQHF. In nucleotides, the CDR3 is TGTGCCAGCAGCAGTCAGGGGGCAGGAGGGGATCAGCCCCAGCATTTT.

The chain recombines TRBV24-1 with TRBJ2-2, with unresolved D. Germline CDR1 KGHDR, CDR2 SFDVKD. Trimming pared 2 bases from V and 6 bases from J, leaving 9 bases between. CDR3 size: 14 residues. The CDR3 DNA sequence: TGTGCCACCAGTGATTCTCGGACGGCCGGGGAGCTGTTTTTT. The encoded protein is CATSDSRTAGELFF.

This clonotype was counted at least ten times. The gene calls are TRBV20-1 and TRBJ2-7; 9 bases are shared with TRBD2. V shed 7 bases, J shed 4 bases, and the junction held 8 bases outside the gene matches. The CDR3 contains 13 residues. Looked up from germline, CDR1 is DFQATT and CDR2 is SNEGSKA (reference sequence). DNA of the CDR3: TGCAGTGTCGGCCGTAGCGGGGGTTACGAGCAGTACTTC. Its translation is CSVGRSGGYEQYF.

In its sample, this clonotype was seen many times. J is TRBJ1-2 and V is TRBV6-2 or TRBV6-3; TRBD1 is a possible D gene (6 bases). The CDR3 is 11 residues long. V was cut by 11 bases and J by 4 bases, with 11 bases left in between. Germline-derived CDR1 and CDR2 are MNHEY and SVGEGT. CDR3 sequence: CASGQLYGYTF. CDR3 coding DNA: TGTGCCTCCGGACAGCTCTATGGCTACACCTTC.

The CDR3 DNA follows: TGTGCCAGCAGTTACGGTCTGCAGGGGGCCCAAGAGACCCAGTACTTC. Translation gives CASSYGLQGAQETQYF. The chain employs TRBV6-2 or TRBV6-3 and TRBJ2-5; 8 bases line up with TRBD1. This CDR3 has 16 residues. The ends lost 2 bases at V and 1 base at J; junction bases unmatched: 6. Germline V gene sequence: CDR1 MNHEY, CDR2 SVGEGT.

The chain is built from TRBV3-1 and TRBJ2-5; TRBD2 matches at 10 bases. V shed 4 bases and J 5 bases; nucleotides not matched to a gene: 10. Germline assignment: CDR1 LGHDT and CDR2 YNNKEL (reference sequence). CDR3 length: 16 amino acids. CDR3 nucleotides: TGTGCCAGCAGCCTTCTAGCGGGAGAGGAGACGGAGACCCAGTACTTC. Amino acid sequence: CASSLLAGEETETQYF.

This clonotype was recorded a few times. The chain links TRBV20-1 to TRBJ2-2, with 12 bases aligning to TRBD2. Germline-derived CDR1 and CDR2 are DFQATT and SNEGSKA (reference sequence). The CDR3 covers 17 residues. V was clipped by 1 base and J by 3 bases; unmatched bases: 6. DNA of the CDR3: TGCAGTGCTAGAGTTGGACTAGCGGGAATGCACACCGGGGAGCTGTTTTTT. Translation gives CSARVGLAGMHTGELFF.

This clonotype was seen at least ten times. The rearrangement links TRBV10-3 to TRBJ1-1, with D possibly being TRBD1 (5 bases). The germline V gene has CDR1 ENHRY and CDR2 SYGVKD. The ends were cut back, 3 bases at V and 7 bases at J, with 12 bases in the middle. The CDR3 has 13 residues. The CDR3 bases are TGTGCCATCAGTGATCGGGGCGACAGTGAAGCTTTCTTT. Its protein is CAISDRGDSEAFF.